This is a list of T cell receptor beta chains from one sample in a study of blood T cell repertoires in COVID-19. Assay: immunoSEQ multiplex PCR; the TCRdb copy retains only in-frame clones and omits some. The data contain about 170,000 clones, about 84% of them singletons. Material: PBMCs or T cells enriched from blood (not recorded which). The source of these receptors is a man aged 45-65 years who had recovered from COVID-19. CDR3s include the opening cysteine and the closing phenylalanine or tryptophan. The D gene is left open where the match is weak. Only part of the rows carry a size: once, few, many, or a class if the clone is expanded.

TGTGCCAGCAGTTGGGGGGGAAATCAGCCCCAGCATTTT,CASSWGGNQPQHF,.,.,TRBJ1-5,TRBV28
TGTGCCAGCTCACCGGACAGTAACACCGGGGAGCTGTTTTTT,CASSPDSNTGELFF,.,.,TRBJ2-2,TRBV18
TGTGCCAGCCGTTCGACAGGATGGGCCTCCTCTGGAAACACCATATATTTT,CASRSTGWASSGNTIYF,.,.,TRBJ1-3,TRBV27
TGTGCCAGCAGCCCGACTAGCGGGGGCTATGAGCAGTTCTTC,CASSPTSGGYEQFF,.,TRBD2,TRBJ2-1,TRBV6-2/TRBV6-3
TGTGCCAGCACGCGCGGGGGGCCTTTCGCCTACAATGAGCAGTTCTTC,CASTRGGPFAYNEQFF,.,TRBD2,TRBJ2-1,TRBV28
TGTGCCATCAGTTTACAGGGGAACACCGGGGAGCTGTTTTTT,CAISLQGNTGELFF,.,.,TRBJ2-2,TRBV10-3
TGTGCCAGCAGCTTAGGCGGGGCTTCGGGCGAGCAGTACTTC,CASSLGGASGEQYF,.,.,TRBJ2-7,TRBV5-6
TGTGCCAGCAGTGACTTTATGGGAGGATGGACTGAAGCTTTCTTT,CASSDFMGGWTEAFF,.,.,TRBJ1-1,TRBV6-4
TGTGCCAGCAGTGCGACAGGGTCCTACGAGCAGTACTTC,CASSATGSYEQYF,.,TRBD1,TRBJ2-7,TRBV27
TGTGCCATCAGTGACCCCTTGGGGGGGCGCGAGGCAAACACCATATATTTT,CAISDPLGGREANTIYF,.,.,TRBJ1-3,TRBV10-3
TGTGCCAGCAGTGAAATCCCGACAGGGAGTCCCTACGAGCAGTACTTC,CASSEIPTGSPYEQYF,.,TRBD1,TRBJ2-7,TRBV25-1
TGTGCCAGCAGCGTAGCCTGGACTAGCGGGGGGGAAGAGACCCAGTACTTC,CASSVAWTSGGEETQYF,.,TRBD2,TRBJ2-5,TRBV9
TGTGCCAGCAGCTTAAGAGACAATCAGCCCCAGCATTTT,CASSLRDNQPQHF,.,.,TRBJ1-5,TRBV11-2
TGTGCCAGCAGCCCCGGGACTCCCTTGACCCTCCACTTT,CASSPGTPLTLHF,.,.,TRBJ1-6,TRBV3-1/TRBV3-2
TGTGCCAGCAGCCCGCGGGACAGGGAATCCTACGAGCAGTACTTC,CASSPRDRESYEQYF,once,TRBD1,TRBJ2-7,TRBV4-2
TGCGCCAGCAGCCCTGGGAGGGTACAGGGGGAGAGTCGGACCGGGGAGCTGTTTTTT,CASSPGRVQGESRTGELFF,.,.,TRBJ2-2,TRBV4-1
TGTGCCAGCAGTGTTGTGAGCTCCTACGAGCAGTACTTC,CASSVVSSYEQYF,.,.,TRBJ2-7,TRBV2
TGTGCCAGCAGCCAAGATAGGACCCGGGGGGGCTACACCTTC,CASSQDRTRGGYTF,.,.,TRBJ1-2,TRBV14
TGTGCCAGCAGTCCGACAGGGGCCCGGAGGAGTACTGAAGCTTTCTTT,CASSPTGARRSTEAFF,.,TRBD1,TRBJ1-1,TRBV6-6
TGTGCCAGCAGCCTTCGTGGGGGCCGGGACAATGAGCAGTTCTTC,CASSLRGGRDNEQFF,.,.,TRBJ2-1,TRBV3-1/TRBV3-2
TGTGCCAGCAGTGAAACAGGGCGAAATCAGCCCCAGCATTTT,CASSETGRNQPQHF,.,.,TRBJ1-5,TRBV25-1
TGTGCCAGCAGCCAAAAACAGGGGGAAGGTACTGGGGCCAACGTCCTGACTTTC,CASSQKQGEGTGANVLTF,few,TRBD1,TRBJ2-6,TRBV4-2
TGTGCCAGCACGATGACCGGGACAGGGGGTGAAAAACTGTTTTTT,CASTMTGTGGEKLFF,once,TRBD1,TRBJ1-4,TRBV7-8
TGTGCCAGCAGCTTAACGAGGGCCCAATCAGTCACCTTC,CASSLTRAQSVTF,.,.,TRBJ1-2,TRBV7-3
TGTGCCAGCTCACCAGGAGTAATGAACACTGAAGCTTTCTTT,CASSPGVMNTEAFF,few,.,TRBJ1-1,TRBV18
TGTGCCAGCAGCCGCAGGGATGTAGCCAAAAACATTCAGTACTTC,CASSRRDVAKNIQYF,once,.,TRBJ2-4,TRBV11-2
TGCGCCAGCCGGACAGGGGGCACTGAAGCTTTCTTT,CASRTGGTEAFF,.,TRBD1,TRBJ1-1,TRBV5-1
TGTGCCAGCAGCTCCCTTTTCGCAGATACGCAGTATTTT,CASSSLFADTQYF,.,.,TRBJ2-3,TRBV7-9
TGTGCCAGCAGCCTACACAGCCTCCGCCCCGGGGAGCTGTTTTTT,CASSLHSLRPGELFF,.,.,TRBJ2-2,TRBV28
TGTGCCAGCAGTTACTCGAATGCAGGGGATAATTCACCCCTCCACTTT,CASSYSNAGDNSPLHF,.,.,TRBJ1-6,TRBV6-5
TGTGCCAGCAGCCTCGGACAGGGTTGGGGGGAGACCCAGTACTTC,CASSLGQGWGETQYF,.,TRBD1,TRBJ2-5,TRBV6-5
TGCGCCAGCAGCCTACCCGACAGGGATCAGCCCCAGCATTTT,CASSLPDRDQPQHF,.,TRBD1,TRBJ1-5,TRBV5-1
TGTGCCAGCAGTCCCTCGGGAGGGCCGAGGACTGAAGCTTTCTTT,CASSPSGGPRTEAFF,.,.,TRBJ1-1,TRBV27
TGTGCCAGCAGCTGGGCTACGGGGTACAATGAGCAGTTCTTC,CASSWATGYNEQFF,.,.,TRBJ2-1,TRBV11-2
TGTGCCAGCAAAGGCGGAGCGGGGGGTAAAGAGACCCAGTACTTC,CASKGGAGGKETQYF,few,.,TRBJ2-5,TRBV21-1
TGTGCTAGTGGTACACAGACAGATCTTGGCTACACCTTC,CASGTQTDLGYTF,.,.,TRBJ1-2,TRBV12-5
TGTGCCAGCATCGACTCTTTGAACACTGAAGCTTTCTTT,CASIDSLNTEAFF,once,.,TRBJ1-1,TRBV6-5
TGTGCCAGCACCAGAAACAGGGGTGAAAAACTGTTTTTT,CASTRNRGEKLFF,.,TRBD1,TRBJ1-4,TRBV7-9
TGTGCCATCTCCCCCGAGGGACAGGCCACAGATACGCAGTATTTT,CAISPEGQATDTQYF,.,TRBD1,TRBJ2-3,TRBV10-3
TGTGCCAGCAGCCAAGATACGGGGAAGCTGGGCGGGCCTGGGGCCAACGTCCTGACTTTC,CASSQDTGKLGGPGANVLTF,.,.,TRBJ2-6,TRBV4-2
TGTGCCAGCAGCCAGACACCCAACACCGGGGAGCTGTTTTTT,CASSQTPNTGELFF,.,.,TRBJ2-2,TRBV3-1/TRBV3-2
TGTGCCAGCAGTCCCTCCGCGAACACCGGGGAGCTGTTTTTT,CASSPSANTGELFF,.,.,TRBJ2-2,TRBV6-4
TGTGCCACCAGCAGAGAAAGAGGGAACTACGAGCAGTACTTC,CATSRERGNYEQYF,once,.,TRBJ2-7,TRBV15
TGTGCCAGCAGTGACCTACCAGGGGGCGCGGGAGCACATCAGCCCCAGCATTTT,CASSDLPGGAGAHQPQHF,once,TRBD1,TRBJ1-5,TRBV6-1
TGTGCCAGCAGTTTGAATACGCACAGGCAGTACTTC,CASSLNTHRQYF,.,.,TRBJ2-7,TRBV12-3/TRBV12-4
TGTGCCAGCGCCTTGGCCGGGAACGGCTACACCTTC,CASALAGNGYTF,.,.,TRBJ1-2,TRBV12-3/TRBV12-4
TGTGCCAGCAGTTACGAAGGCAGGGGGACCTCACCCCTCCACTTT,CASSYEGRGTSPLHF,.,TRBD1,TRBJ1-6,TRBV6-5
TGTGCCAGTAGTGATCAGGGTAACCAGCCCCAGCATTTT,CASSDQGNQPQHF,.,.,TRBJ1-5,TRBV19
TGTGCCAGCAGCCAAGAGGGAGGGCGCGGGGGTCAGCCCCAGCATTTT,CASSQEGGRGGQPQHF,few,.,TRBJ1-5,TRBV4-2
TGTGCCAGCAGCTTAGACAGGGTTCAGCCCCAGCATTTT,CASSLDRVQPQHF,.,.,TRBJ1-5,TRBV7-2
TGTGCCACCCAGGGGGGAATTAATGAAAAACTGTTTTTT,CATQGGINEKLFF,.,TRBD1,TRBJ1-4,TRBV28
TGCGCCAGCAGCTTGGAGAGGGGGCGGGAAAAACTGTTTTTT,CASSLERGREKLFF,.,TRBD1,TRBJ1-4,TRBV5-1
TGTGCCAGCTCGAACGGACAGGGTCGCAATCAGCCCCAGCATTTT,CASSNGQGRNQPQHF,.,TRBD1,TRBJ1-5,TRBV5-8
TGTGCCAGCAGCGTGGGCGTCAGTTCTGAAGCTTTCTTT,CASSVGVSSEAFF,.,.,TRBJ1-1,TRBV9